This T cell receptor (beta chain) was identified during a study of blood T cells in healthy people across ages. Study results and caveats: Those diversity estimates obtained from one million T cells were thought to be underestimates.

For the second PCR, which ran for about 7 to 11 cycles, a sample-barcoded 5' primer and a J-beta primer mix were used. TCRdb itself ran the 5' RACE reads through MiXCR, one entry per CDR3 protein. The sample holds approximately 780,000 distinct CDR3 sequences, around 25% seen once. This CDR3 comprises 14 residues. Germline V gives CDR1 MDHEN, CDR2 SYDVKM. The V and J ends lost 4 bases and 2 bases, in that order; junction bases with no gene match: 5. This clonotype was counted only a few times. What it recognizes is unknown. This sample also appeared in a second study, on T cells of mothers and their children. That source notes: Related mother-child pairs showed slightly higher but non-significant overlap than unrelated pairs.

The TCR comes from a boy between 10 and 17 years old in good health. The sample was blood. J is TRBJ2-7 and V is TRBV28; 7 bases map to TRBD1. The CDR3 loop reads CASSSNRGPYEQYF. Written as DNA, the CDR3 is TGTGCCAGCAGTTCAAACAGGGGTCCCTACGAGCAGTACTTC. The full variable domain, rest sourced from reference TRBV28 and TRBJ2-7, is DVKVTQSSRYLVKRTGEKVFLECVQDMDHENMFWYRQDPGLGLRLIYFSYDVKMKEKGDIPEGYSVSREKKERFSLILESASTNQTSMYLCASSSNRGPYEQYFGPGTRLTVT.